This TCR beta chain was recovered during a study of vaccination and CD4 T cells after COVID-19 (dated by TCRdb to 2022 to 2024). Turning to the overall study: Convalescent patients had a positive SARS-CoV-2 result on nasal swab PCR, and of these patients, about ten had mild disease and one had severe disease. The convalescent cohort comprised six males and four females, including two Hispanic individuals, seven Caucasians, two Asians and one multiracial person. Participants got two doses of the Pfizer-BioNTech BNT162b2 vaccine (n=8) or two doses of the Moderna mRNA-1273 vaccine (n=2). Post-COVID blood samples were collected from convalescent patients a median of roughly 100 days after diagnosis, with a range of roughly 30 to 170 days. Post-vaccine blood samples were obtained a median of roughly 75 days after the second vaccine dose, with a range of about 14 to 250 days. Culture stimuli were overlapping spike peptide pools from SARS-CoV-2 and from the common cold coronaviruses HCoV-NL63, HCoV-OC43 and HCoV-229E. In control cultures, a CEFX viral epitope pool was used as positive control, an HIV-1 Nef peptide pool was used as negative control, or no peptide was added. In under twelve COVID-19 convalescent patients and 4 infection-naive healthy vaccine recipients, researchers compared the spike-specific CD4+ TCR repertoire from before mRNA vaccination with the repertoire from after.

The paper as a whole reports these results and caveats: The number of convalescent patients in the study was relatively small, and the study did not examine early timepoints following natural infection. In convalescent patients, a median approximately 86% of post-vaccine SARS-CoV-2-reactive clones were detected only after vaccination, and vaccine-specific priming was suggested by this finding. The median count of SARS-CoV-2-reactive clonotypes went up from some 23 after infection to 38 after vaccination, although the change was not significant. Of the vaccine-specific clones in convalescent patients, 304 of 307, or nearly all, reacted only to SARS-CoV-2 spike and did not cross-react with common cold coronaviruses.

A note on this clonotype: Its antigen is unknown. No much larger clone is present one base from it, and per-base qualities are unavailable.

The treatment or condition label for this specimen denotes: approximately nine-day PBMC culture with coronavirus spike peptide pools or control peptides (ViraFEST assay). The ViraFEST assay was used in the study, in which antigen-specific T cells were expanded with peptide pools and expanded clonotypes were subsequently identified by TCR sequencing. Positive SARS-CoV-2 PCR tests in the convalescent patients dated from March to December 2020, before Alpha, Beta and Delta variants emerged in the United States. Each well held around 1.9 million PBMCs cultured with around 10 ug/ml peptide pools in IMDM containing approximately 5% human AB serum and around 10 IU/ml IL-2. On days 3 and 7, half of the culture medium was replaced with fresh IL-2-containing medium. Once the cells had been in culture for approximately 10 days, the EasySep CD4+ T cell isolation kit was used to isolate CD4+ T cells by negative selection. PBMCs were separated from whole blood using Ficoll-Paque Plus gradient centrifugation and then either used fresh or cryopreserved at -140C. Each culture condition was generally run in triplicate wells.

There are 13 amino acids in the CDR3, from cysteine to phenylalanine inclusive. CDR3 DNA is the only sequence kept; it has 39 bases, read in frame from the first base. V and J are trimmed by 6 bases and 1 base, and the gene matches miss 2 bases of the junction. CDR1 and CDR2 (MGHDK, SYGVNS) derive from the germline V gene. The library came from PCR. TCR sequencing of DNA from cultured CD4+ T cells used the Oncomine TCR Beta short-read assay at the Johns Hopkins FTIC core. The QIAamp micro DNA kit was used to extract genomic DNA from the cultured CD4+ T cells. Oncomine TCR Beta libraries from cultured CD4+ T cells were pooled using unique dual indexes and sequenced on an Illumina iSeq 100. For the original study's pipeline: Non-productive sequences were removed, and CDR3s that did not start with C, did not end with F or W, or were shorter than 7 amino acids were discarded. The MANAFEST web application was used to identify antigen-specific clonotypes by comparing peptide-stimulated wells against reference wells and other culture wells. Positive clones required FDR below 0.05, an odds ratio above 5, and productive frequency above 0.1% in at least two of three replicate wells. Clonotypes that were significantly expanded in both SARS-CoV-2 spike wells and at least one common cold coronavirus spike condition were defined as cross-reactive. Using R version 3.6.1, CDR3 homology was evaluated through Levenshtein distances (stringdist) along with unrooted phylogenetic trees (ape). The public reads were reanalyzed by TCRdb: fastp trimming at Q25, MiXCR alignment, in-frame beta chains only. For every CDR3 protein sequence, its rows merge into one entry that carries the most common genes and DNA. TCRdb, rather than the study authors, made the V and J calls. In this sample the table shows fewer than 15,000 distinct CDR3 sequences, 40% to 45% of which occur a single time. The ten largest make up 9% to 9.5% of the sample.

The rearrangement joined TRBV25-1 to TRBJ2-5, with TRBD1 identical over 7 junction bases. The source is a human donor who had recovered from COVID-19. Sequencing input: CD4+ T cells from blood, cultured in vitro. The nucleotides are TGTGCCAGCAGATCAGGGGGCCAAGAGACCCAGTACTTC. Translation gives CASRSGGQETQYF.